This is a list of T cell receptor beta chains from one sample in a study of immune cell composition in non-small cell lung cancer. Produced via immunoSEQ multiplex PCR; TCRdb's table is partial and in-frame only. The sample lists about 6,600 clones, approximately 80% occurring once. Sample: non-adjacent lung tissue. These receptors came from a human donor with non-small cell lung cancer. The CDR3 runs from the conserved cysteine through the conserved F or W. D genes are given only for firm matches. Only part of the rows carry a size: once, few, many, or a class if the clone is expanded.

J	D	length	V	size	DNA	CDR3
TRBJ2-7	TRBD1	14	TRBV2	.	TGTGCCAGCAGGAAGGCGACAGGGGGCTTCGAGCAGTACTTC	CASRKATGGFEQYF
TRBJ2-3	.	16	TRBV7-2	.	TGTGCCAGCAGCTCCGAAATTAGTAACAGGTTAGAAGGGCAGTATTTT	CASSSEISNRLEGQYF
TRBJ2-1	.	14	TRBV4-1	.	TGCGCCAGCAGTCAAACCCTAGTAGGAGGTGAGCAGTTCTTC	CASSQTLVGGEQFF
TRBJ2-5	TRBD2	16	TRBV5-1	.	TGCGCCAGCAGCCCCCAGCCTCGGACTAGCGGAGAGACCCAGTACTTC	CASSPQPRTSGETQYF
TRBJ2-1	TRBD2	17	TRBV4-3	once	TGCGCCAGCAGCCTCGCAGGTCGGGCGGGGGGGCTAAATGAGCAGTTCTTC	CASSLAGRAGGLNEQFF
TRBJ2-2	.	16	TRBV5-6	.	TGTGCCAGCACCTTGGAACAGGGCGTGGGCACCGGGGAGCTGTTTTTT	CASTLEQGVGTGELFF
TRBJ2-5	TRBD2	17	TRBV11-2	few	TGTGCCAGCAGTTCACCGGGACTAGCGGGAGCGAGGGAGACCCAGTACTTC	CASSSPGLAGARETQYF
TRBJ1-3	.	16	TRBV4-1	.	TGCGCCAGCAGCCAAGACGGGGGGGTGGCTGGAAACACCATATATTTT	CASSQDGGVAGNTIYF
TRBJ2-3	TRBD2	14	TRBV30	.	TGTGCCTGGAGTATCGGGACTAGAGCAGATACGCAGTATTTT	CAWSIGTRADTQYF
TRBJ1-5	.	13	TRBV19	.	TGTGCCAGTAGTAAACAGGAGAACCAGCCCCAGCATTTT	CASSKQENQPQHF
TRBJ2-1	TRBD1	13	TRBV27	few	TGTGCCAGCAGTCTGTCCGGACAGGGAAAAAGGTTCTTC	CASSLSGQGKRFF
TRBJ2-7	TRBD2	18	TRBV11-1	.	TGTGCCAGCAGCTTAAGTTTTAGTTCCGGGACTAGCGTTTACGAGCAGTACTTC	CASSLSFSSGTSVYEQYF
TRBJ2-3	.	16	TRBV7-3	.	TGTGCCAGCAGCAAAAACCCCAGGGGATTGGCAGATACGCAGTATTTT	CASSKNPRGLADTQYF
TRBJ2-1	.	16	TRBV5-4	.	TGTGCCAGCAGCACCGGAGGGGACCGCTCCTACAATGAGCAGTTCTTC	CASSTGGDRSYNEQFF
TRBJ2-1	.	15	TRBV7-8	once	TGTGCCAGCAGCTTATGGAGCGTGGGGGGAATTGAGCAGTTCTTC	CASSLWSVGGIEQFF